This TCR beta chain came from a study of cytomegalovirus exposure and HLA in healthy donors. Study results and limitations: TCR beta V- and J-gene trimming, according to a later analysis, was linked to a missense DCLRE1C variant. Previous analysis showed most TCR beta V segments were productive about 87% or about 30% of the time. A list of 150 to 200 TCR beta chains associated with cytomegalovirus was given.

This clone was counted a few times. What it recognizes is unknown. This CDR3 is also generated by other DNA sequences in the sample. The PCR had 60 Vbeta and 13 Jbeta primers. Assay used: immunoSEQ multiplex PCR; TCRdb lists only in-frame clones, some missing. The table has approximately 140,000 clones, around four fifths seen once. The junction had 3 bases not matched to a gene; V was cut back by 5 bases and J by 0 bases. CDR1 SEHNR and CDR2 FQNEAQ come from the germline V gene (reference sequence). This CDR3 has 15 residues. The sample was PBMCs. The sequence derives from a male donor in good health and CMV-seropositive. The chain carries TRBV7-9 and TRBJ1-3, with TRBD1 identical over 8 bases. CDR3 sequence (DNA): TGTGCCAGCAGCCCCCAGGGGGCCTCTGGAAACACCATATATTTT. Its translation: CASSPQGASGNTIYF.